This TCR beta chain was obtained from a study of CD8 T cells in Susac syndrome. Overall study: Six sequenced Susac syndrome patients had clinically active disease, while eight were in remission. When blood was collected, patients with Susac syndrome were therapy-naive, were taking corticosteroids, or were receiving intravenous immunoglobulin alone. Study-wide results and caveats: Susac-specific public clones numbered about 15 in total CD8+ repertoires (and about 5 in CD8+ TEMRA repertoires).

The CDR3 runs 16 residues. Germline loops: CDR1 DFQATT, CDR2 SNEGSKA (reference sequence). Trimming took 0 bases from V and 0 from J; bases not matched to a gene: 7. On this clonotype: Antigen specificity is unknown.

Reverse transcription of roughly 0.5 to 1 ug RNA used random hexamers. Each CDR3 protein is one row after TCRdb ran MiXCR on the immunoSEQ multiplex PCR reads. The sample lists under 110,000 distinct CDR3 sequences; 94% were seen once. Each Susac syndrome patient had definite or probable disease by recently defined criteria. This rearrangement joins TRBV20-1 to TRBJ1-1; 7 bases map to TRBD1. This TCR was recovered from a human donor with Susac syndrome. The sample taken for sequencing was CD8+ T cells from PBMCs. DNA of the CDR3: TGCAGTGCTAGAGAACAGGGGAGAGGAATGAACACTGAAGCTTTCTTT. It specifies CSAREQGRGMNTEAFF.